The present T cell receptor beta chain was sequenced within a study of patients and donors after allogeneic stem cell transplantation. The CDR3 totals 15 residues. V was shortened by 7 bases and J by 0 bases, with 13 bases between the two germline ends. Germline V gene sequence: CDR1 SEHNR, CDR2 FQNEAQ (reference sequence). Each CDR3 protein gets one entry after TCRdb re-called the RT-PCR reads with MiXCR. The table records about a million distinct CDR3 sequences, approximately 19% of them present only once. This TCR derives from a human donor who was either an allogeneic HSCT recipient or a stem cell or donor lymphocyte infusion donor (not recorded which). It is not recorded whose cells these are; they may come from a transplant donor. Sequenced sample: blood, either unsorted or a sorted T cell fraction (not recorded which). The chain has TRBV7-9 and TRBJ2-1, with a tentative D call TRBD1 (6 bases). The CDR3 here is CASKYDRNSYNEQFF. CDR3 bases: TGTGCCAGCAAATACGACAGGAACTCCTACAATGAGCAGTTCTTC. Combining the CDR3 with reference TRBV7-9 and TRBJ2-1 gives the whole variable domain DTGVSQNPRHKITKRGQNVTFRCDPISEHNRLYWYRQTLGQGPEFLTYFQNEAQLEKSRLLSDRFSAERPKGSFSTLEIQRTEQGDSAMYLCASKYDRNSYNEQFFGPGTRLTVL.